The entry below gives a single TCR beta chain sequence along with its context. Its antigen is unknown. These data originate in a study of shared clonotypes between healthy human individuals. Germline CDR1 MNHNS, CDR2 SASEGT. V was pared by 4 bases and J by 3 bases, with 12 bases between. The CDR3 is made up of 14 amino acids. Findings of the study overall: The four-donor shared clonotypes exceeded non-shared clonotypes in generation probability, with non-shared ones scoring lower. Represented diversity, genetic and exposure-history alike, was limited by few donors. Donor clonotype sharing was expected to depend on sequencing depth.

Measured with immunoSEQ multiplex PCR; TCRdb has only the in-frame clones, and not every one. The sample yields about 2.4 million clones, 80% to 95% seen once. The sample consisted of naive CD4+ T cells from PBMCs. Regarding subset: CD45RA+ positively selected. The chain couples TRBV6-1 to TRBJ1-2; D possibly corresponds to TRBD1 (6 bases). The receptor's source is a man aged 18 to 30 in good health. Some clones in this sample may be carry-over from other donors' samples. CDR3: CASSVGGADYGYTF. The DNA for the CDR3 is TGTGCCAGCAGTGTCGGGGGCGCGGACTATGGCTACACCTTC.